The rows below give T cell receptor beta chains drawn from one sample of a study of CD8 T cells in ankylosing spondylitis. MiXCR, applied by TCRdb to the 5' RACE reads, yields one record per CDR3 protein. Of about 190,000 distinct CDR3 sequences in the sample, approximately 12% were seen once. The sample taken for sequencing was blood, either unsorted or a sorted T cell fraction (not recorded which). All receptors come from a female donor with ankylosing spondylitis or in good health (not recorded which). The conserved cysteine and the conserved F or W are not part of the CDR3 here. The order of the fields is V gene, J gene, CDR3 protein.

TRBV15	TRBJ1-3	ATSRDKGSGNTIY
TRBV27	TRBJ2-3	ASSPQAIADTQY
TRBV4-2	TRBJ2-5	ASSQELAGGIETQY
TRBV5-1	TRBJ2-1	ASSLLAGFDNEQF
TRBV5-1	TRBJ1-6	ASSFESNVGDSPLH
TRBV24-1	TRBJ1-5	ATSDFGGQPQH
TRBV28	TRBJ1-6	ASSQPRGSVSPLH
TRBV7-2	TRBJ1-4	ASSPWTGGKLF
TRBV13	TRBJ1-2	ASSDRDRANYGYT
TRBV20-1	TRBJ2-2	SARERGGYTGELF
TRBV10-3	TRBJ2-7	AISESTLGEGEQY
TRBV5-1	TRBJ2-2	ASSLGLGTGELF
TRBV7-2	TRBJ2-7	ASSLMASTSSEQY
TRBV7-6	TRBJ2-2	ASSLKPSGSHGELF